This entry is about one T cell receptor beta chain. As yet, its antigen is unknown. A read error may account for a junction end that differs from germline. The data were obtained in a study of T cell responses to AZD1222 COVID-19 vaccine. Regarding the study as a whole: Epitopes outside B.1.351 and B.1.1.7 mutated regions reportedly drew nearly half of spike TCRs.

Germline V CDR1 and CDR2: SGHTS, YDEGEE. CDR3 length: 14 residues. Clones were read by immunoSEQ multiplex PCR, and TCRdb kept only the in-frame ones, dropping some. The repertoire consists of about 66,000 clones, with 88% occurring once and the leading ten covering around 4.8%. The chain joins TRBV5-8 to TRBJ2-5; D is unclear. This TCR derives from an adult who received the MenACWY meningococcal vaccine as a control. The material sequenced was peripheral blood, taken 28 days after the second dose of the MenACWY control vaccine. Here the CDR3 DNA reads TGTGCCAGCAGCTTGCGGCAGGCGCAAGGGACCCAGTACTTC. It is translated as CASSLRQAQGTQYF.